This passage covers 22 T cell receptor beta chains from one sample sequenced in a study of cytomegalovirus exposure and HLA in healthy donors. Amplification used 60 Vbeta primers and 13 Jbeta primers. Here immunoSEQ multiplex PCR was the method, and the copy in TCRdb shows in-frame clones only, minus some. The sample shows roughly 120,000 clones, and about 2.2% sits with its ten largest clones. Sequencing used PBMCs. These receptors all stem from a man aged 35 to 55 in good health and CMV-seronegative.

The chain carries TRBV4-1 and TRBJ2-7, with TRBD2 matching over 14 bases. This CDR3 has 16 residues. Germline assignment: CDR1 MGHRA and CDR2 YSYEKL. The V segment lost 4 bases and the J segment 0 bases; nucleotides outside the gene matches: 2. The DNA for the CDR3 is TGCGCCAGCAGCCCTGGGACTAGCGGGAGCTCCTACGAGCAGTACTTC. Amino acid sequence: CASSPGTSGSSYEQYF.

The CDR3 loop is CATGLAWETQYF. The CDR3 bases are TGTGCCACGGGACTAGCCTGGGAGACCCAGTACTTC. J is TRBJ2-5 and V is TRBV27; 9 bases match TRBD2. CDR3 length equals 12 residues. Unmatched junction bases numbered 5, after V lost 10 bases and J lost 5 bases. The germline V gene encodes CDR1 MNHEY and CDR2 SMNVEV (reference sequence).

This chain uses TRBV11-2 with TRBJ2-5, with 10 bases fitting TRBD2. Near its end, the DNA agrees better with TRBJ2-7, so the J call may be wrong. This CDR3 contains 17 residues. The germline V gene has CDR1 SGHAT and CDR2 FQNNGV. CDR3 region: CASSLVAGASGRLEQYF. CDR3 DNA: TGTGCCAGCAGCTTAGTAGCCGGGGCTAGCGGGAGACTCGAGCAGTACTTC.

The chain uses TRBV19 and TRBJ2-2; 7 bases align to TRBD2. Germline V lookup: CDR1 LNHDA, CDR2 SQIVND (reference sequence). The CDR3 is 15 residues long. V gave up 3 bases and J gave up 6 bases; unmatched junction bases: 7. For the CDR3, the DNA is TGTGCCAGTAGTATGGGGACTACTCGGCCCGGGGAGCTGTTTTTT. The encoded protein is CASSMGTTRPGELFF.

The genes are TRBV5-4 and TRBJ2-5, with 9 positions matching TRBD1. Losses at the gene ends were 2 bases for V and 5 bases for J; bases not matched to a gene: 7. The CDR3 length is 15 residues. Germline loops: CDR1 SGHNT, CDR2 YYREEE (reference sequence). The CDR3 loop reads CASSLGQGRRETQYF. CDR3 DNA sequence: TGTGCCAGCAGCTTAGGACAGGGGAGGAGGGAGACCCAGTACTTC.

The chain links TRBV28 to TRBJ2-7, with 12 positions matching TRBD2. V was clipped by 2 bases and J by 5 bases; unmatched bases: 10. The V gene's germline CDR1 is MDHEN and CDR2 SYDVKM. The CDR3 runs 17 residues. The CDR3 sequence: CASSLPRTSGNYHEQYF. The CDR3 DNA reads TGTGCCAGCAGTTTACCTAGGACTAGCGGGAATTACCACGAGCAGTACTTC.

The rearrangement links TRBV7-9 to TRBJ2-7; 7 bases align to TRBD2. Germline V gene lookup returns CDR1 SEHNR and CDR2 FQNEAQ (reference sequence). The CDR3 loop spans 12 amino acids. The junction had 8 bases not matched to a gene; V was cut back by 5 bases and J by 10 bases. As DNA, the CDR3 is TGTGCCAGCAGCCGCGGACTAGAACGTCAGTACTTC. The encoded protein is CASSRGLERQYF.

V usage is TRBV7-9 and J usage is TRBJ2-5; 9 positions agree with TRBD1. Germline V gene data show CDR1 as SEHNR and CDR2 as FQNEAQ (reference sequence). The trim removed 4 bases at V and 4 bases at J, leaving 10 bases unmatched. The CDR3 contains 16 residues. CDR3 nucleotide sequence: TGTGCCAGCAGCTCCGGGACAGGGAGGAGAGCAGAGACCCAGTACTTC. It encodes CASSSGTGRRAETQYF.

This chain connects TRBV19 to TRBJ1-4, with D uncertain. V lost 3 bases and J lost 5, with 16 bases in between. Germline CDR1 reads LNHDA; CDR2 reads SQIVND (reference sequence). The CDR3 has 16 amino acids. The CDR3 reads CASSIRSSGLNEKLFF. The DNA of the CDR3 is TGTGCCAGTAGTATCCGGTCAAGCGGGTTGAATGAAAAACTGTTTTTT.

This sequence joins TRBV5-6 and TRBJ2-1, with 7 bases lining up with TRBD2. V trimming: 0 bases; J trimming: 0 bases; junction bases outside the gene matches: 0. The CDR3 extends over 15 amino acids. CDR1 is SGHDT and CDR2 is YYEEEE in the germline V gene. CDR3 sequence reads: CASSLGGSSYNEQFF. CDR3 in DNA: TGTGCCAGCAGCTTGGGCGGGAGCTCCTACAATGAGCAGTTCTTC.

The genes are TRBV2 and TRBJ2-7; a weak D match, TRBD2 (6 bases). The V gene's germline CDR1 is SNHLY and CDR2 FYNNEI. This CDR3 has 17 residues. Trimming cost V 5 bases and J 2 bases, with 22 bases left between them. CDR3 in DNA: TGTGCCAGCAGTCAGGGAGGTGGCGGCGCTGCACCCTACGAGCAGTACTTC. Translated, it gives CASSQGGGGAAPYEQYF.

The chain recombines TRBV7-9 with TRBJ2-1; D gene unclear. This CDR3 comprises 11 residues. The ends were cut back, 5 bases at V and 4 bases at J, with 3 bases in the middle. The germline V gene encodes CDR1 SEHNR and CDR2 FQNEAQ (reference sequence). The CDR3 is CASSTYNEQFF. CDR3 DNA sequence: TGTGCCAGCAGCACTTACAATGAGCAGTTCTTC.

J is TRBJ2-3 and V is TRBV5-1; 11 bases agree with TRBD2. CDR1 and CDR2 from the germline V gene are SGHRS and YFSETQ. There are 16 residues in the CDR3. Trimming removed 4 bases from V and 8 bases from J; junction bases left unmatched: 12. CDR3 bases: TGCGCCAGCAGCCGCGGGACTAGCGGACTGGCGGGTACGCAGTATTTT. Protein product: CASSRGTSGLAGTQYF.

The chain couples TRBV19 to TRBJ2-3; D perhaps matches TRBD2 (5 bases). The CDR3 runs to 14 residues. Between the trimmed V and J ends, which lost 6 bases and 3 bases, there was a span of 13 bases. The germline V gene encodes CDR1 LNHDA and CDR2 SQIVND (reference sequence). CDR3 sequence reads: CASSRSGRTDTQYF. CDR3 coding DNA: TGTGCCAGTAGCCGAAGCGGTAGGACAGATACGCAGTATTTT.

This chain uses TRBV6-5 with TRBJ1-2, with a tentative D call TRBD1 (5 bases). This CDR3 spans 13 amino acids. V was shortened by 5 bases and J by 8 bases, with 15 bases between the two germline ends. In germline, CDR1 is MNHEY, CDR2 SVGAGI. Written as DNA, the CDR3 is TGTGCCAGCAGTCCCCCGCAGGGTGGAGGCTACACCTTC. This encodes CASSPPQGGGYTF.

The chain is built from TRBV2 and TRBJ1-5; D gene uncertain. There are 15 residues in the CDR3. V was shortened by 6 bases and J by 5 bases, with 17 bases between the two germline ends. Germline V gives CDR1 SNHLY, CDR2 FYNNEI. This chain's CDR3 is CASRHYLVADQPQHF. The DNA of the CDR3 is TGTGCCAGCAGGCACTATCTAGTGGCGGATCAGCCCCAGCATTTT.

The gene calls are TRBV11-2 and TRBJ1-2; D call uncertain. This CDR3 has 14 residues. Looked up from germline, CDR1 is SGHAT and CDR2 is FQNNGV. The V gene lost 1 base and the J gene lost 1 base, with 7 bases spanning the gap. The CDR3 DNA follows: TGTGCCAGCAGCTTAGGGTTACTTAACTATGGCTACACCTTC. Translating gives CASSLGLLNYGYTF. Full variable domain (rest looked up from reference TRBV11-2 and TRBJ1-2): EAGVAQSPRYKIIEKRQSVAFWCNPISGHATLYWYQQILGQGPKLLIQFQNNGVVDDSQLPKDRFSAERLKGVDSTLKIQPAKLEDSAVYLCASSLGLLNYGYTFGSGTRLTVV.

The chain combines TRBV6-1 with TRBJ1-5; TRBD1 matches at 7 bases. Germline V gene lookup returns CDR1 MNHNS and CDR2 SASEGT. J lost 2 bases, V lost 3 bases, and 7 bases had no gene match. CDR3 length equals 16 residues. CDR3 region: CASSDRGGSGNQPQHF. The DNA for the CDR3 is TGTGCCAGCAGTGATCGAGGGGGCTCGGGCAATCAGCCCCAGCATTTT.

A note on this clone: An end of the junction does not agree with germline; a read error may underlie this. The chain joins TRBV11-2 to TRBJ1-1; D call uncertain. Germline V gene lookup returns CDR1 SGHAT and CDR2 FQNNGV. CDR3 length: 14 amino acids. The CDR3 DNA sequence: TGTGCCAGCAGCCTAGACGCAGTAAACACTGAAGCTTTCTTT. This gives the protein CASSLDAVNTEAFF.

The V gene is TRBV6-5, the J gene TRBJ1-1, with D maybe TRBD1 (5 bases). CDR1 and CDR2 (germline): MNHEY, SVGAGI. V lost 0 bases and J lost 2, with 10 bases in between. The CDR3 has 15 amino acids. The CDR3 here is CASSYSGVGNTEAFF. The DNA for the CDR3 is TGTGCCAGCAGTTACTCAGGGGTTGGTAACACTGAAGCTTTCTTT.

J is TRBJ2-5 and V is TRBV6-7; D possibly corresponds to TRBD2 (6 bases). TRBV6-7 is an open reading frame, and its role is uncertain. The V and J ends lost 4 bases and 5 bases respectively, with 23 bases between them. This CDR3 has 17 residues. In DNA, the CDR3 is TGTGCCAGCAGTTGGGGACTGCATAAGGAGACGAGGGAGACCCAGTACTTC. Translation gives CASSWGLHKETRETQYF.

The V gene is TRBV7-6, the J gene TRBJ2-1; TRBD2 matches at 12 bases. The CDR3 runs 16 residues. With V trimmed by 4 bases and J by 6 bases, 7 bases remained unmatched. Germline CDR1 and CDR2: SGHVS and FNYEAQ. As DNA, the CDR3 is TGTGCCAGCAGCTCCTCACTAGCGGGAGGATCCAATGAGCAGTTCTTC. Protein product: CASSSSLAGGSNEQFF.